What follows describes a single TCR beta chain. Relative to the germline gene, one junction end is altered; a read error may explain this. The record originates from a study of blood T cell repertoires in COVID-19. At the level of the study: The samples span acute and convalescent COVID-19 from the United States, Italy and Spain.

Here immunoSEQ multiplex PCR was the method, and the copy in TCRdb shows in-frame clones only, minus some. This sample carries about 83,000 clones, more than 80% of them seen once, and the ten largest clones take 15% to 18%. The CDR3 has 15 residues. Germline CDR1 and CDR2: SGHNT and YYREEE (reference sequence). This chain joins TRBV5-4 and TRBJ1-5, with TRBD1 matching 8 bases. The source of this sequence is a woman aged 80 or over with acute or convalescent COVID-19. The sequenced sample was peripheral blood. CDR3 sequence (DNA): TGTGTCAGCAGCTTGGGGGGGACAGGAAATCAGCCCCAGCATTTT. This gives the protein CVSSLGGTGNQPQHF.